This TCR beta chain was observed in a study of T cell responses to AZD1222 COVID-19 vaccine. Study-wide findings and caveats: There were repertoire samples only from the period after the peak T cell response.

Libraries were prepared by immunoSEQ multiplex PCR; TCRdb keeps only in-frame clonotypes and omits some of them. This table has 120,000 or so clones, 87% appearing once. V lost 4 bases, J lost 6 bases, and 9 bases lay in between. CDR1 is MRHNA and CDR2 is SNTAGT in the germline V gene. The CDR3 consists of 12 residues. With respect to this clone: What it recognizes is unknown.

The sequence was obtained from an adult in good health. The V call is TRBV6-4, the J call TRBJ1-2; the D gene is possibly TRBD1 (6 bases). Sequencing was performed on peripheral blood, taken on day 0 of AZD1222 vaccination. This CDR3 reads CASSAGGDGYTF. The DNA for the CDR3 is TGTGCCAGCAGTGCGGGGGGCGATGGCTACACCTTC.